Below, 4 T cell receptor beta chains from the same sample are listed, as sequenced in a study of spatial heterogeneity in lung cancer. Regarding time point: blood at routine non-recurrence follow-up after resection. A single record per CDR3 protein comes from TCRdb applying MiXCR to the 5' RACE reads. The sample includes about 46,000 distinct CDR3 sequences, 12% of them seen just once. The sample in question was PBMCs, obtained at follow-up. These receptors were collected from a male donor with early-stage non-small cell lung cancer.

This clonotype was observed at least ten times. The rearrangement uses TRBV2 and TRBJ2-1; tentative D call: TRBD2 (6 bases). Looked up from germline, CDR1 is SNHLY and CDR2 is FYNNEI. Trimming took off 6 bases at V and 2 bases at J, with 14 bases between the two ends. The CDR3 totals 15 residues. CDR3 in amino acids: CASSATSNPYNEQFF. The CDR3 DNA is TGTGCCAGCAGCGCGACTAGTAACCCCTACAATGAGCAGTTCTTC.

The table lists this clonotype with a few counts. The chain is built from TRBV9 and TRBJ1-2, with 7 bases that match TRBD1. V shed 0 bases and J 5 bases; nucleotides not matched to a gene: 10. The CDR3 totals 16 residues. In germline, CDR1 is SGDLS, CDR2 YYNGEE. The CDR3 sequence: CASSVGGGSPSYGYTF. The CDR3 region has the DNA TGTGCCAGCAGCGTAGGAGGGGGCAGCCCTAGTTATGGCTACACCTTC. The whole variable domain, filled in from reference TRBV9 and TRBJ1-2, reads DSGVTQTPKHLITATGQRVTLRCSPRSGDLSVYWYQQSLDQGLQFLIQYYNGEERAKGNILERFSAQQFPDLHSELNLSSLELGDSALYFCASSVGGGSPSYGYTFGSGTRLTVV.

The chain recombines TRBV20-1 with TRBJ2-3, with D perhaps TRBD2 (6 bases). Trimming pared 5 bases from V and 2 bases from J, leaving 14 bases between. The germline V gene encodes CDR1 DFQATT and CDR2 SNEGSKA (reference sequence). This CDR3 is built from 14 residues. The CDR3 is CSAEWRDYTDTQYF. The CDR3 bases are TGCAGTGCTGAGTGGCGGGATTACACAGATACGCAGTATTTT.

This clonotype was seen more than once but under ten times. This sequence joins TRBV9 and TRBJ2-3, with TRBD2 as a possible D gene (6 bases). From germline, CDR1 is SGDLS and CDR2 YYNGEE. The CDR3 has 16 amino acids. V was shortened by 2 bases and J by 6 bases, with 19 bases between the two germline ends. CDR3 sequence reads: CASSVGDLRVMDTQYF. CDR3 nucleotides: TGTGCCAGCAGCGTGGGGGACTTAAGGGTAATGGATACGCAGTATTTT.